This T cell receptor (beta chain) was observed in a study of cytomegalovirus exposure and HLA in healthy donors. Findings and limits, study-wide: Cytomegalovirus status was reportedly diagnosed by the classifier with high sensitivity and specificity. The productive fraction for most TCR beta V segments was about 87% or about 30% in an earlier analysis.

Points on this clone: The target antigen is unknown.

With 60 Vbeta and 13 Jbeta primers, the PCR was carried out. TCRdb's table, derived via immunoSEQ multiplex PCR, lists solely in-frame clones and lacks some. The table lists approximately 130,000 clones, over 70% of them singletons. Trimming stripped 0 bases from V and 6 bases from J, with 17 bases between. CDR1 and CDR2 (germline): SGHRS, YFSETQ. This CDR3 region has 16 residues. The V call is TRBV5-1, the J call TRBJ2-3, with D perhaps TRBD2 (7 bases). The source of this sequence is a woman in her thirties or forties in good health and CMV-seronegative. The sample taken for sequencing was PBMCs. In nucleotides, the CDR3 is TGCGCCAGCAGCTTGGAAGGGGGGGGCGTCGGCGATACGCAGTATTTT. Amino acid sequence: CASSLEGGGVGDTQYF.